This T cell receptor (beta chain) was identified during a study of response to subunit inactivated influenza vaccine. Study results and limitations: That few new T cells are recruited by each seasonal influenza vaccination was the authors' suggestion.

The germline gives CDR1 SQVTM, CDR2 ANQGSEA. V was shortened by 1 base and J by 4 bases, with 7 bases between the two germline ends. The CDR3 length is 12 residues. This clonotype occurred a few times. Its cognate antigen is unknown. TCRdb analysed the RT-PCR reads with MiXCR anew, one entry per CDR3 protein. The table lists fewer than 750,000 distinct CDR3 sequences, 14% of them singletons. The source material was PBMCs from blood, sampled 11 to 12 days after vaccination. The source of this sequence is a man between 50 and 59 years old who received an inactivated influenza vaccine. J is TRBJ2-5 and V is TRBV29-1, with D possibly TRBD2 on 6 matching bases. Here the CDR3 reads CSVEVGGETQYF. CDR3 DNA sequence: TGCAGCGTTGAAGTGGGGGGAGAGACCCAGTACTTC.